This is a list of T cell receptor beta chains from one sample in a study of somatic mutations in cytotoxic T cells in rheumatoid arthritis. This table comes from immunoSEQ multiplex PCR, and its TCRdb copy is limited to in-frame clones, with some not included. The sample has about 14,000 clones, 85% to 95% seen once. The sequencing input was CD4+ T cells sorted from blood. Receptor source: a man between 65 and 85 years old with rheumatoid arthritis. The CDR3 runs from the conserved cysteine through the conserved F or W. Each record gives: D gene, clone size, J gene, V gene, CDR3 protein, CDR3 DNA. D genes are given only for firm matches. The size of a clone is reported for some rows only, either as once, few or many, or as a class for expanded clones.

D gene: NA; clone size: NA; J gene: TRBJ2-7; V gene: TRBV7-2; CDR3 protein: CASSLTGNYEQYF; CDR3 DNA: TGTGCCAGCAGTCTAACCGGGAACTACGAGCAGTACTTC
D gene: TRBD1; clone size: NA; J gene: TRBJ1-6; V gene: TRBV27; CDR3 protein: CASSAPGQSNSPLHF; CDR3 DNA: TGTGCCAGCAGTGCCCCGGGACAGAGTAATTCACCCCTCCACTTT
D gene: TRBD1; clone size: NA; J gene: TRBJ1-2; V gene: TRBV19; CDR3 protein: CASSGDRAYGYTF; CDR3 DNA: TGTGCCAGTAGTGGGGACAGGGCCTATGGCTACACCTTC
D gene: NA; clone size: NA; J gene: TRBJ1-2; V gene: TRBV29-1; CDR3 protein: CSVDNGERGGYTF; CDR3 DNA: TGCAGCGTTGATAACGGGGAACGAGGCGGCTACACCTTC
D gene: NA; clone size: few; J gene: TRBJ1-3; V gene: TRBV29-1; CDR3 protein: CSGSTGQSSGNTIYF; CDR3 DNA: TGCAGCGGGTCGACAGGCCAGAGCTCTGGAAACACCATATATTTT
D gene: TRBD2; clone size: once; J gene: TRBJ2-5; V gene: TRBV2; CDR3 protein: CASRSSGVSEETQYF; CDR3 DNA: TGTGCCAGCAGATCTAGCGGGGTCAGTGAAGAGACCCAGTACTTC
D gene: NA; clone size: once; J gene: TRBJ1-6; V gene: TRBV7-6; CDR3 protein: CASSFRDTYNSPLHF; CDR3 DNA: TGTGCCAGCAGCTTTAGGGACACCTATAATTCACCCCTCCACTTT
D gene: NA; clone size: NA; J gene: TRBJ1-2; V gene: TRBV29-1; CDR3 protein: CSVDATYRSGYTF; CDR3 DNA: TGCAGCGTTGATGCCACGTACAGAAGTGGCTACACCTTC
D gene: TRBD1; clone size: NA; J gene: TRBJ1-3; V gene: TRBV5-1; CDR3 protein: CASSLAERTGSGNTIYF; CDR3 DNA: TGCGCCAGCAGCTTGGCCGAACGGACAGGCTCTGGAAACACCATATATTTT
D gene: TRBD1; clone size: NA; J gene: TRBJ1-6; V gene: TRBV5-4; CDR3 protein: CASSGGQGRSPLHF; CDR3 DNA: TGTGCCAGCAGCGGGGGACAGGGGAGATCACCCCTCCACTTT
D gene: NA; clone size: NA; J gene: TRBJ2-3; V gene: TRBV2; CDR3 protein: CASSPRPGGTDTQYF; CDR3 DNA: TGTGCCAGCAGCCCTCGACCGGGGGGCACAGATACGCAGTATTTT
D gene: TRBD1; clone size: once; J gene: TRBJ1-4; V gene: TRBV29-1; CDR3 protein: CSVAPRGQGREKLFF; CDR3 DNA: TGCAGCGTTGCCCCCCGGGGACAGGGCAGGGAAAAACTGTTTTTT
D gene: TRBD2; clone size: few; J gene: TRBJ2-7; V gene: TRBV7-2; CDR3 protein: CASGEGPYGEQYF; CDR3 DNA: TGTGCCAGCGGGGAGGGGCCTTACGGAGAGCAGTACTTC
D gene: NA; clone size: NA; J gene: TRBJ1-3; V gene: TRBV18; CDR3 protein: CASSPPSGGDGNTIYF; CDR3 DNA: TGTGCCAGCTCACCCCCTTCGGGGGGCGACGGAAACACCATATATTTT
D gene: NA; clone size: NA; J gene: TRBJ2-3; V gene: TRBV19; CDR3 protein: CAIGQTSTDTQYF; CDR3 DNA: TGTGCCATCGGACAAACTAGCACAGATACGCAGTATTTT
D gene: NA; clone size: NA; J gene: TRBJ1-1; V gene: TRBV28; CDR3 protein: CASSRGFEAFF; CDR3 DNA: TGTGCCAGCAGCCGCGGGTTCGAAGCTTTCTTT
D gene: TRBD1; clone size: NA; J gene: TRBJ2-7; V gene: TRBV15; CDR3 protein: CATSRGGQPANEQYF; CDR3 DNA: TGTGCCACCAGCAGAGGGGGACAGCCGGCGAACGAGCAGTACTTC
D gene: NA; clone size: NA; J gene: TRBJ2-5; V gene: TRBV28; CDR3 protein: CASQGQRETQYF; CDR3 DNA: TGTGCCAGCCAAGGACAGAGGGAGACCCAGTACTTC
D gene: NA; clone size: NA; J gene: TRBJ2-4; V gene: TRBV18; CDR3 protein: CASSPPVGSLAKNIQYF; CDR3 DNA: TGTGCCAGCTCACCACCAGTGGGGAGTTTAGCCAAAAACATTCAGTACTTC
D gene: NA; clone size: NA; J gene: TRBJ2-3; V gene: TRBV5-6; CDR3 protein: CASSFPKLTDTQYF; CDR3 DNA: TGTGCCAGCAGCTTCCCGAAACTCACAGATACGCAGTATTTT
D gene: TRBD1; clone size: NA; J gene: TRBJ1-5; V gene: TRBV18; CDR3 protein: CASSQGTDQPQHF; CDR3 DNA: TGTGCCAGCTCCCAAGGGACAGATCAGCCCCAGCATTTT
D gene: TRBD1; clone size: NA; J gene: TRBJ1-1; V gene: TRBV29-1; CDR3 protein: CSARGSRGQGGVGTEAFF; CDR3 DNA: TGCAGCGCCAGGGGTTCCAGGGGGCAGGGAGGGGTTGGGACTGAAGCTTTCTTT
D gene: NA; clone size: NA; J gene: TRBJ2-1; V gene: TRBV5-1; CDR3 protein: CASRKTGQPYNEQFF; CDR3 DNA: TGCGCCAGCAGAAAAACAGGGCAACCCTACAATGAGCAGTTCTTC
D gene: TRBD2; clone size: NA; J gene: TRBJ2-3; V gene: TRBV28; CDR3 protein: CASSPPRAGGTLTQYF; CDR3 DNA: TGTGCCAGCAGCCCACCTAGAGCGGGAGGGACTTTAACGCAGTATTTT